This T cell receptor beta chain was retrieved from a study of blood T cells in healthy people across ages. Together with a sample-barcoded 5' primer, a J-beta primer mix was included in a second PCR lasting roughly 7 to 11 cycles. TCRdb re-called the 5' RACE reads with MiXCR, one entry per CDR3 protein. The data show 1 million to 1.2 million distinct CDR3 sequences, roughly two fifths seen once. Study outcomes and limitations: Older individuals had lower TCR beta diversity per million T cells (the decline was roughly linear).

CDR1 and CDR2 from the germline V gene are SQVTM and ANQGSEA. This CDR3 is 10 amino acids long. The V end lost 5 bases, the J end lost 5 bases, and 6 bases lay between the germline ends. The sample holds a few counts of this clonotype. Its target is unknown. Sample donors were healthy Caucasian individuals that came from Russia, aged roughly 6 to 100. They isolated at least 7 million PBMCs from each sample. This TCR came from a man aged 18 to 30 in good health. Sample: blood. This chain links TRBV29-1 with TRBJ1-1, with D possibly being TRBD1 (5 bases). The CDR3 DNA is TGCAGCGTTTGGGGGACTGAAGCTTTCTTT. This sequence encodes CSVWGTEAFF.